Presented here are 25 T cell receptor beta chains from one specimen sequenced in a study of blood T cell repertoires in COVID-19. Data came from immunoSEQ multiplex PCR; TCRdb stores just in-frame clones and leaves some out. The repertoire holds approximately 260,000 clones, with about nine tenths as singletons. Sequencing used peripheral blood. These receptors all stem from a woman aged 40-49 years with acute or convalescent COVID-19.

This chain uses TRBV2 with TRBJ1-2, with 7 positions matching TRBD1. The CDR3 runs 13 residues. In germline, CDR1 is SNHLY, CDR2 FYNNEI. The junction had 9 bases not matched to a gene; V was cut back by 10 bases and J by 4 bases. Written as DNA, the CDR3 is TGTGCCACCCTTGACGACAGGGTCTATGGCTACACCTTC. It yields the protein CATLDDRVYGYTF.

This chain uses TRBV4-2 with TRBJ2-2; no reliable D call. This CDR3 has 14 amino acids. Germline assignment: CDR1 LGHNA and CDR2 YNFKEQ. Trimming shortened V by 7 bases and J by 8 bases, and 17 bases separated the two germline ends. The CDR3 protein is CASTPGPNPGELFF. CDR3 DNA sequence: TGTGCCAGCACCCCTGGGCCCAACCCAGGGGAGCTGTTTTTT.

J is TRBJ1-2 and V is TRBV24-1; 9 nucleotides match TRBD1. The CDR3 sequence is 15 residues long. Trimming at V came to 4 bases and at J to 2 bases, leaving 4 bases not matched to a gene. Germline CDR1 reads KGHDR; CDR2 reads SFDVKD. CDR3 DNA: TGTGCCACCAGTGACGCTACAGGGGGCAACTATGGCTACACCTTC. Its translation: CATSDATGGNYGYTF.

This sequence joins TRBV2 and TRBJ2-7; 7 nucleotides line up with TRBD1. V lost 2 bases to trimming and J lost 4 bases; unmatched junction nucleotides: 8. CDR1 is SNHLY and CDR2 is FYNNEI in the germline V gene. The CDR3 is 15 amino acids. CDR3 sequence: CASSELRQGAYEQYV. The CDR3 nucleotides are TGTGCCAGCAGTGAACTCCGACAGGGTGCATACGAGCAGTACGTC.

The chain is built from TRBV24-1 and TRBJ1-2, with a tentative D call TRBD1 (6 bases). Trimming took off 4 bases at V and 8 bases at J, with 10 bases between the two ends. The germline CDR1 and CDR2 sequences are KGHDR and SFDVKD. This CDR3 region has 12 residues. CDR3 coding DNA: TGTGCCACCAGTGACCCCGGGACAGGCTACACCTTC. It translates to CATSDPGTGYTF.

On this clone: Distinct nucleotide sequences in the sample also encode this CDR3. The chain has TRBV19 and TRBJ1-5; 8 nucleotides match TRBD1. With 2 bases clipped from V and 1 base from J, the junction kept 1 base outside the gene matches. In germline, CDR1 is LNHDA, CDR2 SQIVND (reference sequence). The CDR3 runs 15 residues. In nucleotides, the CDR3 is TGTGCCAGTAGTATACAGGGGGCGAGCAATCAGCCCCAGCATTTT. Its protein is CASSIQGASNQPQHF.

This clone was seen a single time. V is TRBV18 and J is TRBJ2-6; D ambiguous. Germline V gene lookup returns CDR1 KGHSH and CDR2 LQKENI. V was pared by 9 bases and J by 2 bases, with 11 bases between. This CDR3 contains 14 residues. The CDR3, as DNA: TGTGCCAGTCAAGCTTTACCTGGGGCCAACGTCCTGACTTTC. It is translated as CASQALPGANVLTF.

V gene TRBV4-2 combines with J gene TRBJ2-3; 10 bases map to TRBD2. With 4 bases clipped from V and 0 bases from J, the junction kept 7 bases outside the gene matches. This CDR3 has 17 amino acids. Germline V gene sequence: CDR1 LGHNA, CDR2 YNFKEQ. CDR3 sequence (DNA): TGTGCCAGCAGCCCCAAGCGGGGGGGGTCTAGCACAGATACGCAGTATTTT. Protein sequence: CASSPKRGGSSTDTQYF.

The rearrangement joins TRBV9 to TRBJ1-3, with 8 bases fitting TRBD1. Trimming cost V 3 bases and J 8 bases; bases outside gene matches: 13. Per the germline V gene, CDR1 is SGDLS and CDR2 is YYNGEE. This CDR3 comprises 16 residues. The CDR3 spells CASSGGQGGYRDTIYF. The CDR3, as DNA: TGTGCCAGCAGCGGTGGACAGGGAGGTTACCGGGACACCATATATTTT. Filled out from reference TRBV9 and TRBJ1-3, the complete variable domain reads DSGVTQTPKHLITATGQRVTLRCSPRSGDLSVYWYQQSLDQGLQFLIQYYNGEERAKGNILERFSAQQFPDLHSELNLSSLELGDSALYFCASSGGQGGYRDTIYFGEGSWLTVV.

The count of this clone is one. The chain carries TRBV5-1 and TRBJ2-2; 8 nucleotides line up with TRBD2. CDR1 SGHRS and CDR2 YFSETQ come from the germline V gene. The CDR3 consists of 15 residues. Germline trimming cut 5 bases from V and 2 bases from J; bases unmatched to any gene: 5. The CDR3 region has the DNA TGCGCCAGCAGTGGCGGGGGGCGTAACACCGGGGAGCTGTTTTTT. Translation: CASSGGGRNTGELFF.

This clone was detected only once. The CDR3 DNA follows: TGTGCCAGCAGGGGCGGGGACGCCACAGATACGCAGTATTTT. Residues: CASRGGDATDTQYF. J is TRBJ2-3 and V is TRBV2; possibly TRBD2 for D (6 bases). CDR1 SNHLY and CDR2 FYNNEI come from the germline V gene. V was cut by 6 bases and J by 2 bases, with 12 bases left in between. This CDR3 is built from 14 residues.

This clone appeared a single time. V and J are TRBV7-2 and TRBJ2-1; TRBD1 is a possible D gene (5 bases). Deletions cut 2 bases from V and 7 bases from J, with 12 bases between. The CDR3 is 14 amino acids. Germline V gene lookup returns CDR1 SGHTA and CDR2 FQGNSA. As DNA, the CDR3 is TGTGCCAGCAGCTTATATCAGGGTTTAAATGAGCAGTTCTTC. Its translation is CASSLYQGLNEQFF.

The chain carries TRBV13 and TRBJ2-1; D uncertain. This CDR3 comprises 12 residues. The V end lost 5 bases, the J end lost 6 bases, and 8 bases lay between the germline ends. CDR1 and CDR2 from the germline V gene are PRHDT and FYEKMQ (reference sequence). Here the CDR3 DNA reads TGTGCCAGCAGCCCACCCGGCAATGAGCAGTTCTTC. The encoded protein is CASSPPGNEQFF.

The CDR3 is CASSYSTGRSESYTF. Written as DNA, the CDR3 is TGTGCCAGCAGTTACTCGACAGGCAGATCTGAGAGCTACACCTTC. This sequence joins TRBV6-5 and TRBJ1-2; weak D call: TRBD1 (6 bases). This CDR3 region has 15 residues. Germline V gene data show CDR1 as MNHEY and CDR2 as SVGAGI. V lost 0 bases and J 9 bases, leaving 17 bases between the germline ends.

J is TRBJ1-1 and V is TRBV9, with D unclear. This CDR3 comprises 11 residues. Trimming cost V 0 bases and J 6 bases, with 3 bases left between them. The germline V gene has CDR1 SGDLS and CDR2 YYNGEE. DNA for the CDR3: TGTGCCAGCAGCGTAGTCTCTGAAGCTTTCTTT. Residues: CASSVVSEAFF.

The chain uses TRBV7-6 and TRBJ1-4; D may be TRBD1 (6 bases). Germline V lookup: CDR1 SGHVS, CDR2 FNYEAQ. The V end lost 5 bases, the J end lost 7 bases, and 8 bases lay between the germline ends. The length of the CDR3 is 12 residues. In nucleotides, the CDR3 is TGTGCCAGCAGCCAAGGGGGTGAAAAACTGTTTTTT. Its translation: CASSQGGEKLFF.

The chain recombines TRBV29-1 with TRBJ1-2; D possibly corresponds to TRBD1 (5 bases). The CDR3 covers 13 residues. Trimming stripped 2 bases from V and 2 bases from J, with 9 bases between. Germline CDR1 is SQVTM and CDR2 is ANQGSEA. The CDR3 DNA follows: TGCAGCGTTGAAAGCGGGACCAACTATGGCTACACCTTC. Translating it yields CSVESGTNYGYTF.

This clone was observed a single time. The CDR3 loop is CASRGTGWVTEAFF. The CDR3 coding sequence is TGCGCCAGCAGGGGGACAGGGTGGGTCACTGAAGCTTTCTTT. The J gene is TRBJ1-1, the V gene TRBV10-2; the match to TRBD1 covers 9 bases. The germline V gene encodes CDR1 WSHSY and CDR2 SAAADI. The CDR3 is 14 amino acids. Trimming took 6 bases from V and 4 from J; bases not matched to a gene: 6.

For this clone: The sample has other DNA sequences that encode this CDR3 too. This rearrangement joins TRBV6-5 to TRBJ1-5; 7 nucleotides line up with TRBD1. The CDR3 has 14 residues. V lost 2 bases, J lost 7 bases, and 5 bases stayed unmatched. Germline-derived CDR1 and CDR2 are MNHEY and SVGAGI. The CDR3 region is CASSYRQGDQPQHF. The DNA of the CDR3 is TGTGCCAGCAGTTACCGGCAGGGGGACCAGCCCCAGCATTTT.

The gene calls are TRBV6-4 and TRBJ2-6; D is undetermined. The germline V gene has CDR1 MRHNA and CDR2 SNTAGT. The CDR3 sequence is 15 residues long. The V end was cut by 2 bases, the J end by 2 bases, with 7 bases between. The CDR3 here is CASSDQATGANVLTF. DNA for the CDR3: TGTGCCAGCAGTGACCAAGCTACTGGGGCCAACGTCCTGACTTTC.

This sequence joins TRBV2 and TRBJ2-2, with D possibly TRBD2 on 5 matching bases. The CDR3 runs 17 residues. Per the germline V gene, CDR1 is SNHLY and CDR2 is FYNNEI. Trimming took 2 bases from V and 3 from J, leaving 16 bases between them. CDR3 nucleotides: TGTGCCAGCAGTGAACCCCCCTCTAGCAAGTACACCGGGGAGCTGTTTTTT. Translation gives CASSEPPSSKYTGELFF.

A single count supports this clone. The CDR3 sequence: CASSVLSDRGDEQFF. DNA for the CDR3: TGTGCCAGCAGTGTGCTCTCGGACAGGGGCGATGAGCAGTTCTTC. The gene calls are TRBV6-4 and TRBJ2-1; 9 nucleotides align to TRBD1. The CDR3 has 15 residues. The germline gives CDR1 MRHNA, CDR2 SNTAGT. The ends lost 4 bases at V and 8 bases at J; junction bases unmatched: 9.

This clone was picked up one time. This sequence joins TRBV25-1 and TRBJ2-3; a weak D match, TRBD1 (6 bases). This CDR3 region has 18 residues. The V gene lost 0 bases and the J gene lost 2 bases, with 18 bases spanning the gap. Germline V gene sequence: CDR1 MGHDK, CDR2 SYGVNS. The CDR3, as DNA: TGTGCCAGCAGTGAATATTTTTCGGACAGAATTGCCACAGATACGCAGTATTTT. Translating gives CASSEYFSDRIATDTQYF.

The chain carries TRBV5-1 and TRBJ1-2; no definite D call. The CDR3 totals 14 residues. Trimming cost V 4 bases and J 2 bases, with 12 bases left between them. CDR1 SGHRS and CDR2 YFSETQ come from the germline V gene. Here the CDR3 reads CASSLNPGNYGYTF. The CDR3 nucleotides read TGCGCCAGCAGCCTAAACCCGGGGAACTATGGCTACACCTTC.

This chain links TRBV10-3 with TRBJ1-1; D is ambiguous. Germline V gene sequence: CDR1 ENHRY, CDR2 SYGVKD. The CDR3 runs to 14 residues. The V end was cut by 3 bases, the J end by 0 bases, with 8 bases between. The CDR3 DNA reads TGTGCCATCAGTGATTGGGCCTTGAACACTGAAGCTTTCTTT. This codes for CAISDWALNTEAFF.